Listed here are 9 T cell receptor beta chains from one sample, sequenced in a study of blood T cell repertoires in COVID-19. This table comes from immunoSEQ multiplex PCR, and its TCRdb copy is limited to in-frame clones, with some not included. The top ten clones hold about 2.7% of a sample with approximately 53,000 clones, roughly four fifths of them seen once. Source material: peripheral blood. The receptor source for this set is a woman aged 55-75 years with acute or convalescent COVID-19.

This clone occurred once. The V and J genes are TRBV19 and TRBJ2-2; 11 nucleotides line up with TRBD2. The CDR3 covers 14 residues. CDR1 is LNHDA and CDR2 is SQIVND in the germline V gene (reference sequence). J was trimmed by 4 bases and V by 9 bases; bases with no gene match: 4. The DNA of the CDR3 is TGTGCCAGCAAACTAGCGGGGGTCACCGGGGAGCTGTTTTTT. It encodes CASKLAGVTGELFF.

J is TRBJ1-2 and V is TRBV28; perhaps TRBD1 as D (5 bases). This CDR3 is built from 17 residues. CDR1 is MDHEN, CDR2 SYDVKM, per germline. V was trimmed by 6 bases and J by 4 bases, leaving 24 bases between them. CDR3 in DNA: TGTGCCAGCAGGGGGGTCCTCTCCTCAAGGGAGGCCTATGGCTACACCTTC. It encodes CASRGVLSSREAYGYTF.

The chain couples TRBV11-2 to TRBJ2-1, with D perhaps TRBD2 (5 bases). The CDR3 loop spans 14 amino acids. Germline CDR1 SGHAT, CDR2 FQNNGV. V shed 1 base and J shed 10 bases, with 14 bases lying between them. CDR3 nucleotides: TGTGCCAGCAGCTTAGGCGGGCTGGGGTTGGAGCAGTTCTTC. Protein sequence: CASSLGGLGLEQFF. Drawing the rest from reference TRBV11-2 and TRBJ2-1, the complete variable domain is EAGVAQSPRYKIIEKRQSVAFWCNPISGHATLYWYQQILGQGPKLLIQFQNNGVVDDSQLPKDRFSAERLKGVDSTLKIQPAKLEDSAVYLCASSLGGLGLEQFFGPGTRLTVL.

This rearrangement joins TRBV29-1 to TRBJ1-1, with D possibly TRBD1 on 6 matching bases. Germline V gives CDR1 SQVTM, CDR2 ANQGSEA. The CDR3 contains 11 residues. V was cut by 7 bases and J by 4 bases, with 10 bases left in between. The DNA of the CDR3 is TGCAGCGGCAGGGGACCCACTGAAGCTTTCTTT. It specifies CSGRGPTEAFF.

V gene TRBV6-5 combines with J gene TRBJ1-6; possible D gene TRBD1, 6 bases. The CDR3 consists of 15 residues. CDR1 MNHEY and CDR2 SVGAGI come from the germline V gene. The V and J ends lost 2 bases and 6 bases respectively, with 11 bases between them. The CDR3, as DNA: TGTGCCAGCAGTTACGATGGGGGCGTTAATTCACCCCTCCACTTT. Protein product: CASSYDGGVNSPLHF.

The chain recombines TRBV5-6 with TRBJ1-1; tentatively, D is TRBD1 (5 bases). Trimming stripped 0 bases from V and 5 bases from J, with 11 bases between. The CDR3 is made up of 14 amino acids. Looked up from germline, CDR1 is SGHDT and CDR2 is YYEEEE. This chain's CDR3 is CASSLVQGITEAFF. The CDR3 DNA is TGTGCCAGCAGCTTGGTGCAGGGTATAACTGAAGCTTTCTTT.

The chain links TRBV19 to TRBJ2-2, with 10 bases aligning to TRBD1. This CDR3 has 16 amino acids. The germline V gene has CDR1 LNHDA and CDR2 SQIVND (reference sequence). The V segment lost 3 bases and the J segment 7 bases; nucleotides outside the gene matches: 8. The CDR3 DNA reads TGTGCCAGTAGTATGATGGGACAGGGGCTGGTCGGGGAGCTGTTTTTT. This encodes CASSMMGQGLVGELFF. Based on the CDR3 plus reference TRBV19 and TRBJ2-2, the full variable domain is DGGITQSPKYLFRKEGQNVTLSCEQNLNHDAMYWYRQDPGQGLRLIYYSQIVNDFQKGDIAEGYSVSREKKESFPLTVTSAQKNPTAFYLCASSMMGQGLVGELFFGEGSRLTVL.

This clone has just a few counts. This chain joins TRBV5-4 and TRBJ2-3, with TRBD2 as a possible D gene (6 bases). V lost 0 bases and J 0 bases, leaving 11 bases between the germline ends. The CDR3 is made up of 16 amino acids. CDR1 is SGHNT and CDR2 is YYREEE in the germline V gene (reference sequence). CDR3 bases: TGTGCCAGCAGCTTGGACTCGCGGGGAAGCACAGATACGCAGTATTTT. Its translation: CASSLDSRGSTDTQYF.

In its sample, this clone was seen once. In DNA form, the CDR3 reads TGTGCCAGCTCACCACGACCTTTGGCCGCGGAAGGCTACACCTTC. The encoded protein is CASSPRPLAAEGYTF. V gene TRBV18 combines with J gene TRBJ1-2; D uncertain. CDR3 length equals 15 residues. V was trimmed by 1 base and J by 8 bases, leaving 17 bases between them. Per the germline V gene, CDR1 is KGHSH and CDR2 is LQKENI.